This passage covers 21 T cell receptor beta chains from one sample sequenced in a study of T cell clonality in common variable immunodeficiency. The protocol was immunoSEQ multiplex PCR, while the TCRdb copy is restricted to in-frame clones and leaves out a portion. Altogether tens of thousands of clones were found in the sample, and no singletons occur. Sequenced input: peripheral blood mononuclear cells. These receptors all come from a person between 18 and 75 years old in good health.

In the case of this clone: From the germline J gene comes the end of the CDR3, since the read stops 3 residues before it. The gene calls are TRBV7-3 and TRBJ2-2, with no clear D. Germline V gives CDR1 SGHTA, CDR2 FQGTGA. Trimming removed 2 bases from V and 7 bases from J, with 8 bases in between. This CDR3 has 13 residues. The CDR3 bases that were read are TGTGCCAGCAGCTTATATGAAGGCGGGGAG. Amino acids: CASSLYEGGE. The CDR3 as a whole reads CASSLYEGGELFF.

There are many counts of this clone. From the germline J gene comes the end of the CDR3, since the read stops 3 residues before it. This sample includes further DNA sequences coding for the same CDR3. V gene TRBV18 combines with J gene TRBJ2-7; no reliable D call. This CDR3 is built from 13 residues. Per the germline V gene, CDR1 is KGHSH and CDR2 is LQKENI. Trimming took off 3 bases at V and 0 bases at J, with 6 bases between the two ends. CDR3 in amino acids: CASSPPGSYEQYF. The sequenced part of the CDR3 DNA is TGTGCCAGCTCACCTCCGGGCTCCTACGAG.

In this sample, this clone turned up many times. The CDR3 extends 3 residues past the end of the read, so its final part is completed from the germline J gene. V gene TRBV7-2 combines with J gene TRBJ2-5; D gene unclear. V lost 1 base and J lost 6, with 9 bases in between. The CDR3 covers 13 residues. Germline assignment: CDR1 SGHTA and CDR2 FQGNSA. CDR3 sequence reads: CASSLVDSQTQYF. The CDR3 DNA, read in part, is TGTGCCAGCAGCTTAGTTGATAGTCAGACC.

Only a few counts were recorded for this clone. The read terminates 3 residues ahead of where the CDR3 ends, so the germline J gene completes it. The gene calls are TRBV5-1 and TRBJ2-5, with D perhaps TRBD1 (5 bases). Germline CDR1 reads SGHRS; CDR2 reads YFSETQ. The CDR3 has 18 residues. Trimming shortened V by 0 bases and J by 4 bases, and 22 bases separated the two germline ends. CDR3 DNA (partial): TGCGCCAGCAGCTTGGCCTCAGGGTTAACGTTTCAGGGAGAGACC. Translated, it gives CASSLASGLTFQGET. The CDR3, in full, reads CASSLASGLTFQGETQYF.

About this clone: With the read ending 3 residues before the CDR3 end, the germline J gene is used to fill in that end. V is TRBV19 and J is TRBJ2-3, with 11 bases identical to TRBD2. This CDR3 comprises 17 residues. Germline V gene lookup returns CDR1 LNHDA and CDR2 SQIVND (reference sequence). J gave up 2 bases and V 6 bases, and 10 bases lay outside the gene matches. Partial CDR3 DNA: TGTGCCAGTAGCGATAGCGGGAGGGCCCGGGACACAGATACG. As protein: CASSDSGRARDTDT. The entire CDR3 sequence reads CASSDSGRARDTDTQYF.

This clone was recorded at least ten times. The read halts 3 residues ahead of the CDR3 end, with the missing end drawn from the germline J gene. J is TRBJ1-4 and V is TRBV7-9, with 7 bases matching TRBD1. The ends lost 2 bases at V and 4 bases at J; junction bases unmatched: 1. Germline loops: CDR1 SEHNR, CDR2 FQNEAQ (reference sequence). The CDR3 extends over 14 amino acids. The sequenced CDR3 bases are TGTGCCAGCAGCTTAAGACAGGGTAATGAAAAA. Translating it yields CASSLRQGNEK. The complete CDR3 reads CASSLRQGNEKLFF. Combining the CDR3 with reference TRBV7-9 and TRBJ1-4 gives the whole variable domain DTGVSQNPRHKITKRGQNVTFRCDPISEHNRLYWYRQTLGQGPEFLTYFQNEAQLEKSRLLSDRFSAERPKGSFSTLEIQRTEQGDSAMYLCASSLRQGNEKLFFGSGTQLSVL.

This clone was observed many times. Read data end 3 residues before the CDR3 end; the end is taken from the germline J gene. J is TRBJ2-7 and V is TRBV6-2 or TRBV6-3, with a weak D call TRBD2 (5 bases). Trimming pared 6 bases from V and 3 bases from J, leaving 18 bases between. CDR3 length: 15 amino acids. The V gene's germline CDR1 is MNHEY and CDR2 SVGEGT. CDR3 loop: CASRERVSPLYEQYF. Incomplete CDR3 DNA: TGTGCCAGCAGGGAGAGGGTCTCCCCCCTCTACGAG.

This clone was observed at least ten times. The read stops 3 residues short of the end of the CDR3; the missing end is completed from the germline J gene. The rearrangement links TRBV10-3 to TRBJ2-3; D perhaps matches TRBD2 (6 bases). CDR3 size: 16 residues. The germline V gene encodes CDR1 ENHRY and CDR2 SYGVKD. V was trimmed by 3 bases and J by 3 bases, leaving 16 bases between them. The CDR3 here is CAISDDLLGGTDTQYF. Partial CDR3 DNA: TGTGCCATCAGTGACGATCTACTGGGGGGAACAGATACG.

This clone was observed many times. The CDR3 extends 3 residues past the end of the read, so its final part is completed from the germline J gene. This chain connects TRBV5-6 to TRBJ2-1, with 9 bases identical to TRBD2. V shed 4 bases, J shed 4 bases, and the junction held 6 bases outside the gene matches. CDR3 length: 15 residues. The germline gives CDR1 SGHDT, CDR2 YYEEEE. The sequenced part of the CDR3 DNA is TGTGCCAGCAGCCGCCCCCTAGCGGGGTACAATGAG. Translating it yields CASSRPLAGYNE. Given in full, the CDR3 is CASSRPLAGYNEQFF.

This clone was recorded at least ten times. The CDR3 is cut off 3 residues early in the read; its end comes from the germline J gene. The chain joins TRBV13 to TRBJ2-5, with a possible D match to TRBD2 (6 bases). The CDR3 consists of 14 residues. The ends were cut back, 2 bases at V and 3 bases at J, with 10 bases in the middle. Germline V gene data show CDR1 as PRHDT and CDR2 as FYEKMQ (reference sequence). The CDR3 spells CASSLRWREETQYF. The covered CDR3 bases are TGTGCCAGCAGCTTACGGTGGAGGGAAGAGACC.

In its sample, this clone was seen many times. The CDR3 is cut off 3 residues early in the read; its end comes from the germline J gene. The gene calls are TRBV5-6 and TRBJ2-5, with 7 bases lining up with TRBD1. The CDR3 is made up of 14 amino acids. Germline V gives CDR1 SGHDT, CDR2 YYEEEE. Losses at the gene ends were 2 bases for V and 5 bases for J; bases not matched to a gene: 6. CDR3: CASSFKPTGETQYF. The DNA read from the CDR3 is TGTGCCAGCAGCTTTAAGCCGACAGGGGAGACC.

The sample holds many counts of this clone. The DNA ends 3 residues before the CDR3 does, and the rest of the CDR3 is filled in from the germline J gene. This chain connects TRBV9 to TRBJ2-5, with 13 bases matching TRBD2. V lost 4 bases to trimming and J lost 1 base; unmatched junction nucleotides: 4. CDR1 and CDR2 (germline): SGDLS, YYNGEE. CDR3 length: 16 amino acids. The CDR3 bases that were read are TGTGCCAGCAGCCGCGGACTAGCGGGAGCCCAAGAGACC. Translation gives CASSRGLAGAQET. The complete CDR3 protein is CASSRGLAGAQETQYF.

This clone was recorded at least ten times. The CDR3 end is not reached by the read, which stops 3 residues before it; the germline J gene fills it in. The genes are TRBV7-9 and TRBJ2-5; 8 positions match TRBD2. The CDR3 contains 15 residues. V trimming: 11 bases; J trimming: 3 bases; junction bases outside the gene matches: 14. Germline-derived CDR1 and CDR2 are SEHNR and FQNEAQ (reference sequence). The CDR3 sequence is CASRLAWRGKETQYF. The CDR3 bases that were read are TGTGCCTCAAGACTAGCGTGGAGAGGGAAAGAGACC. The variable domain in full, completed from reference TRBV7-9 and TRBJ2-5, reads DTGVSQNPRHKITKRGQNVTFRCDPISEHNRLYWYRQTLGQGPEFLTYFQNEAQLEKSRLLSDRFSAERPKGSFSTLEIQRTEQGDSAMYLCASRLAWRGKETQYFGPGTRLLVL.

This clone was seen many times. The read stops 3 residues short of the end of the CDR3; the missing end is completed from the germline J gene. V usage is TRBV29-1 and J usage is TRBJ2-7; TRBD2 agrees at 12 bases. V was clipped by 4 bases and J by 1 base; unmatched bases: 2. This CDR3 has 14 amino acids. CDR1 and CDR2 (germline): SQVTM, ANQGSEA. The sequenced CDR3 bases are TGCAGCGTTGGACTAGCGGGAGCGTCCTACGAG. It yields the protein CSVGLAGASYE. The whole CDR3 sequence reads CSVGLAGASYEQYF.

This clone has at least ten counts. The sequenced fragment ends 3 residues before the CDR3 boundary, so the rest is inferred from the germline J gene. The rearrangement uses TRBV28 and TRBJ2-3; 9 bases line up with TRBD2. The CDR3 length is 15 residues. Germline CDR1 MDHEN, CDR2 SYDVKM. The ends lost 3 bases at V and 0 bases at J; junction bases unmatched: 1. Here the CDR3 reads CASSFAGGSTDTQYF. The sequenced CDR3 bases are TGTGCCAGCAGTTTTGCGGGAGGGAGCACAGATACG.

This clone was counted many times. Read sequence stops 3 residues before the CDR3 end, and the germline J gene provides the missing end. The chain recombines TRBV3-1 (or the pseudogene TRBV3-2) with TRBJ2-3; D possibly corresponds to TRBD2 (6 bases). This CDR3 comprises 18 residues. V shed 0 bases and J shed 0 bases, with 16 bases lying between them. Germline CDR1 reads LGHDT; CDR2 reads YNNKEL (reference sequence). Incomplete CDR3 DNA: TGTGCCAGCAGCCAAGATGGTGGGCTAGCGACCAGCACAGATACG. It encodes CASSQDGGLATSTDT. In full, the CDR3 reads CASSQDGGLATSTDTQYF.

This clone was observed many times. The DNA ends 3 residues before the CDR3 does, and the rest of the CDR3 is filled in from the germline J gene. This sequence joins TRBV5-4 and TRBJ2-7, with D maybe TRBD2 (5 bases). Trimming took off 0 bases at V and 6 bases at J, with 16 bases between the two ends. CDR1 and CDR2 from the germline V gene are SGHNT and YYREEE (reference sequence). CDR3 size: 15 residues. The CDR3 bases that were read are TGTGCCAGCAGCTTGGGGCGGGTGGGAGTAGGCGAG. This sequence encodes CASSLGRVGVGE. The CDR3, in full, reads CASSLGRVGVGEQYF.

In this sample, this clone turned up many times. The read comes to an end 3 residues before the CDR3 does, leaving the germline J gene to fill in the end. V gene TRBV5-1 combines with J gene TRBJ2-3; D is possibly TRBD2 (6 bases). V dropped 0 bases and J dropped 6 bases, with 20 bases sitting between them. CDR1 is SGHRS and CDR2 is YFSETQ in the germline V gene. The CDR3 covers 17 residues. The CDR3 here is CASSLVPGLNMEDTQYF. The CDR3 bases that were read are TGCGCCAGCAGCTTGGTCCCCGGACTAAATATGGAGGATACG.

The sample holds many counts of this clone. The CDR3 end is not reached by the read, which stops 3 residues before it; the germline J gene fills it in. The gene calls are TRBV20-1 and TRBJ2-6, with a weak D call TRBD1 (6 bases). Trimming removed 3 bases from V and 4 bases from J, with 10 bases in between. Germline CDR1 DFQATT, CDR2 SNEGSKA (reference sequence). The CDR3 consists of 14 residues. The covered CDR3 bases are TGCAGTGCTAGCAGGGGAGCCGGGGCCAACGTC. Translated, it gives CSASRGAGANV. In full, the CDR3 reads CSASRGAGANVLTF.

This clone showed up many times. The CDR3 bases that were read are TGTGCCAGCAGCTTGTTGGGACAGAATCAGCCC. The encoded protein is CASSLLGQNQP. The CDR3 as a whole reads CASSLLGQNQPQHF. The chain links TRBV5-6 to TRBJ1-5, with TRBD1 matching over 7 bases. The read ends 3 residues shy of where the CDR3 ends; the end is completed using the germline J gene. Germline V CDR1 and CDR2: SGHDT, YYEEEE. After removal of 1 base from V and 4 bases from J, the junction contained 2 bases not matched to a gene. The CDR3 is made up of 14 amino acids.

This clone has at least ten counts. From the germline J gene comes the end of the CDR3, since the read stops 3 residues before it. This chain uses TRBV7-3 with TRBJ2-3, with TRBD1 matching 8 bases. CDR1 SGHTA and CDR2 FQGTGA come from the germline V gene. Unmatched junction bases numbered 2, after V lost 2 bases and J lost 1 base. The CDR3 has 15 amino acids. The CDR3 is CASSLSGGRTDTQYF. Partial CDR3 DNA: TGTGCCAGCAGCTTATCAGGGGGCCGCACAGATACG. The full variable domain, completed using reference TRBV7-3 and TRBJ2-3, is GAGVSQTPSNKVTEKGKYVELRCDPISGHTALYWYRQSLGQGPEFLIYFQGTGAADDSGLPNDRFFAVRPEGSVSTLKIQRTERGDSAVYLCASSLSGGRTDTQYFGPGTRLTVL.